A single sample is the source of the 18 T cell receptor beta chains below, sequenced in a study of T cell responses to AZD1222 COVID-19 vaccine. Generated by immunoSEQ multiplex PCR, the TCRdb table keeps only in-frame clones and is missing some. The sample lists 90,000 to 150,000 clones, 70% to 90% occurring once. The material was peripheral blood, obtained 28 days after the second AZD1222 dose. Receptors were obtained from an adult who received the AZD1222 COVID-19 vaccine.

The genes are TRBV6-5 and TRBJ2-1; D uncertain. Looked up from germline, CDR1 is MNHEY and CDR2 is SVGAGI. The CDR3 is 13 residues long. The ends were cut back, 7 bases at V and 1 base at J, with 8 bases in the middle. Here the CDR3 DNA reads TGTGCCAGCAACGCCGGATCCTACAATGAGCAGTTCTTC. Translated, it gives CASNAGSYNEQFF.

The rearrangement joins TRBV9 to TRBJ1-2; no clear D. Looked up from germline, CDR1 is SGDLS and CDR2 is YYNGEE. Trimming left V 3 bases short and J 5 bases short, with 11 bases between. This CDR3 has 13 residues. This chain's CDR3 is CASSESGTYGYTF. CDR3 bases: TGTGCCAGCAGCGAATCAGGAACATATGGCTACACCTTC.

J is TRBJ2-1 and V is TRBV5-6, with 14 bases identical to TRBD2. The CDR3 consists of 16 residues. Germline loops: CDR1 SGHDT, CDR2 YYEEEE. V shed 1 base, J shed 9 bases, and the junction held 6 bases outside the gene matches. For the CDR3, the DNA is TGTGCCAGCAGCTTGCCCGGACTAGCGGGGGGTATTGAGCAGTTCTTC. It specifies CASSLPGLAGGIEQFF.

The chain couples TRBV20-1 to TRBJ1-2; the D gene is possibly TRBD1 (6 bases). Germline lookup yields CDR1 DFQATT and CDR2 SNEGSKA (reference sequence). The CDR3 runs 10 residues. Trimming removed 4 bases at V and 7 bases at J, with 7 bases between. The CDR3 loop is CSATGVGYTF. CDR3 DNA: TGCAGTGCTACAGGGGTTGGCTACACCTTC.

The chain recombines TRBV23-1 with TRBJ1-2; 8 positions match TRBD1. TRBV23-1 is identified as an open reading frame with a role that is uncertain. CDR3 length: 15 residues. J gave up 6 bases and V 3 bases, and 9 bases lay outside the gene matches. CDR3 DNA: TGCGCCAGCAGTCAGCTTGAGACAGGGGTCCATGGCTACACCTTC. Translating gives CASSQLETGVHGYTF.

The V call is TRBV7-2, the J call TRBJ1-1; D is unresolved. The CDR3 runs to 12 residues. Trimming removed 2 bases at V and 3 bases at J, with 4 bases between. Germline V lookup: CDR1 SGHTA, CDR2 FQGNSA. The CDR3 loop is CASSLRDTEAFF. The CDR3 DNA is TGTGCCAGCAGCTTACGGGACACTGAAGCTTTCTTT.

J is TRBJ2-2 and V is TRBV5-1; the D is unclear. This CDR3 contains 15 residues. Germline CDR1 reads SGHRS; CDR2 reads YFSETQ. V was clipped by 5 bases and J by 2 bases, with 13 bases between them. CDR3 nucleotide sequence: TGCGCCAGCAGTACCGACGGAAGAAACACCGGGGAGCTGTTTTTT. Protein sequence: CASSTDGRNTGELFF.

This sequence joins TRBV27 and TRBJ1-1; D remains unclear. Germline loops: CDR1 MNHEY, CDR2 SMNVEV (reference sequence). V lost 2 bases to trimming and J lost 1 base, with 8 bases between them. The CDR3 loop spans 14 amino acids. The CDR3 sequence is CASSLNGQNTEAFF. In DNA form, the CDR3 reads TGTGCCAGCAGTTTAAACGGCCAGAACACTGAAGCTTTCTTT.

V gene TRBV27 combines with J gene TRBJ1-2; the D gene is possibly TRBD1 (6 bases). This CDR3 contains 14 residues. The V end was cut by 3 bases, the J end by 1 base, with 9 bases between. Germline loops: CDR1 MNHEY, CDR2 SMNVEV (reference sequence). The CDR3 here is CASSFKGGNYGYTF. The CDR3 bases are TGTGCCAGCAGTTTCAAGGGGGGTAACTATGGCTACACCTTC.

The chain is built from TRBV25-1 and TRBJ1-2; tentatively, D is TRBD1 (5 bases). The CDR3 consists of 16 residues. CDR1 is MGHDK and CDR2 is SYGVNS in the germline V gene. Trimming stripped 3 bases from V and 2 bases from J, with 16 bases between. The CDR3 loop is CASSDPKAGGNYGYTF. CDR3 coding DNA: TGTGCCAGCAGTGACCCTAAGGCCGGGGGAAACTATGGCTACACCTTC.

J is TRBJ2-7 and V is TRBV6-1, with 10 bases identical to TRBD2. This CDR3 has 16 amino acids. Germline CDR1 is MNHNS and CDR2 is SASEGT. With V trimmed by 0 bases and J by 6 bases, 8 bases remained unmatched. The CDR3 loop is CASSEAHSLAGVEQYF. The CDR3 DNA sequence: TGTGCCAGCAGTGAAGCGCATAGTCTAGCGGGGGTCGAGCAGTACTTC.

The chain has TRBV6-4 and TRBJ2-2; either TRBD1 or TRBD2 may supply D (6 bases each). CDR1 is MRHNA and CDR2 is SNTAGT in the germline V gene. V lost 3 bases, J lost 3 bases, and 11 bases lay in between. The CDR3 has 15 amino acids. CDR3: CASSEKRGDTGELFF. In DNA form, the CDR3 reads TGTGCCAGCAGTGAGAAGAGGGGGGACACCGGGGAGCTGTTTTTT.

The rearrangement joins TRBV6-4 to TRBJ1-1; perhaps TRBD1 as D (5 bases). Trimming shortened V by 0 bases and J by 1 base, and 6 bases separated the two germline ends. There are 14 residues in the CDR3. Germline assignment: CDR1 MRHNA and CDR2 SNTAGT. The CDR3 sequence: CASSDSGTNTEAFF. In DNA, the CDR3 is TGTGCCAGCAGTGACTCAGGGACGAACACTGAAGCTTTCTTT.

The chain employs TRBV9 and TRBJ2-7, with TRBD1 as a possible D gene (5 bases). V shed 0 bases and J shed 3 bases, with 10 bases lying between them. Germline lookup yields CDR1 SGDLS and CDR2 YYNGEE. This CDR3 region has 14 residues. The CDR3 region has the DNA TGTGCCAGCAGCGTAGGGGGCGACGGCTACGAGCAGTACTTC. It codes for CASSVGGDGYEQYF. The complete variable domain, with remaining parts taken from reference TRBV9 and TRBJ2-7, reads DSGVTQTPKHLITATGQRVTLRCSPRSGDLSVYWYQQSLDQGLQFLIQYYNGEERAKGNILERFSAQQFPDLHSELNLSSLELGDSALYFCASSVGGDGYEQYFGPGTRLTVT.

The rearrangement uses TRBV5-1 and TRBJ2-1, with TRBD2 identical over 8 bases. CDR3 length: 14 amino acids. Germline CDR1 and CDR2: SGHRS and YFSETQ. The ends lost 5 bases at V and 2 bases at J; junction bases unmatched: 3. The CDR3 region has the DNA TGCGCCAGCAGTCCGCGGGGGGCCTACAATGAGCAGTTCTTC. Translating gives CASSPRGAYNEQFF.

This rearrangement joins TRBV14 to TRBJ1-6, with 8 bases fitting TRBD1. The CDR3 spans 14 residues. Losses at the gene ends were 4 bases for V and 12 bases for J; bases not matched to a gene: 8. CDR1 and CDR2 (germline): SGHDN, FVKESK. CDR3: CASSPGQGFGPLHF. CDR3 bases: TGTGCCAGCAGCCCCGGACAGGGTTTCGGACCCCTCCACTTT.

CDR3 protein: CATSASRANYGYTF. In DNA form, the CDR3 reads TGTGCCACCAGCGCCTCCAGGGCAAACTATGGCTACACCTTC. The chain joins TRBV6-5 to TRBJ1-2, with TRBD1 as a possible D gene (5 bases). V lost 10 bases and J lost 2, with 17 bases in between. The germline gives CDR1 MNHEY, CDR2 SVGAGI. This CDR3 contains 14 residues.

The rearrangement links TRBV19 to TRBJ1-1, with D tentatively TRBD1 (5 bases). V was trimmed by 5 bases and J by 3 bases, leaving 10 bases between them. The V gene's germline CDR1 is LNHDA and CDR2 SQIVND (reference sequence). This CDR3 comprises 13 residues. The CDR3, as DNA: TGTGCCAGTAGTCTCCGACAGTACACTGAAGCTTTCTTT. Amino acids: CASSLRQYTEAFF.